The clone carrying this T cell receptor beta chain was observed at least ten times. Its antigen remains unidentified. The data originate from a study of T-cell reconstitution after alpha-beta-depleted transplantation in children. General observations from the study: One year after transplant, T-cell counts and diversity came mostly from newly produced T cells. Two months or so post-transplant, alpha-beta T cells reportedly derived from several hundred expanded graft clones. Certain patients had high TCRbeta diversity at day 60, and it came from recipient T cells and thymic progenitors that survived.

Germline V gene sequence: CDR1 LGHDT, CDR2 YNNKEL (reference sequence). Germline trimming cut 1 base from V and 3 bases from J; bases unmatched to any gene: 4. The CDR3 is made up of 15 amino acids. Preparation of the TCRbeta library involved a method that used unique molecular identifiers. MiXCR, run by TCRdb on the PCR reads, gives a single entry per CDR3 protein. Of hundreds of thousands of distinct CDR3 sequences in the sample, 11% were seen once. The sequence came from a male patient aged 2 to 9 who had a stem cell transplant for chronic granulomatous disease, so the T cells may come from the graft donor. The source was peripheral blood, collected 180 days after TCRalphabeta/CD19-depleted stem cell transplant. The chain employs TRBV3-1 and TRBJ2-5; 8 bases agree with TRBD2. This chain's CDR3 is CASSQGATSEETQYF. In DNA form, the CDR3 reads TGTGCCAGCAGCCAAGGTGCGACTAGCGAAGAGACCCAGTACTTC.